Listed below are T cell receptor beta chains from one sample, sequenced in a study of blood T cell repertoires in COVID-19. Clones were sequenced by immunoSEQ multiplex PCR, and TCRdb holds only the in-frame ones, with some missing. The repertoire consists of fewer than 350,000 clones, with about 91% occurring once and the leading ten covering roughly a tenth. Sequenced material: PBMCs or T cells enriched from blood (not recorded which). The receptors were gathered from a woman in her thirties or forties who had recovered from COVID-19. Both conserved end residues are part of each CDR3. The order of the fields is V gene, J gene, clone size, CDR3 protein. The listing skips clone size in some rows; elsewhere it reads once, few, many or a size class.

v_gene: TRBV3-1/TRBV3-2; j_gene: TRBJ1-2; abundance: few; CDR3aa: CASSQVRQGHGYTF
v_gene: TRBV4-3; j_gene: TRBJ1-2; abundance: -; CDR3aa: CASSQDQGSQGYTF
v_gene: TRBV7-3; j_gene: TRBJ2-5; abundance: -; CDR3aa: CASSLDFGETQYF
v_gene: TRBV13; j_gene: TRBJ2-4; abundance: -; CDR3aa: CASSLGGAGDIQYF
v_gene: TRBV11-3; j_gene: TRBJ2-7; abundance: few; CDR3aa: CASSLGGSEGVFEQYF
v_gene: TRBV7-9; j_gene: TRBJ2-1; abundance: -; CDR3aa: CASSLGQESYNEQFF
v_gene: TRBV3-1/TRBV3-2; j_gene: TRBJ2-1; abundance: once; CDR3aa: CASQREGIRNEQFF
v_gene: TRBV7-9; j_gene: TRBJ1-2; abundance: few; CDR3aa: CASSFQGGVGGYTF
v_gene: TRBV5-1; j_gene: TRBJ2-2; abundance: once; CDR3aa: CASSSTSGGFKLFF
v_gene: TRBV2; j_gene: TRBJ2-7; abundance: -; CDR3aa: CASRLASYEQYF
v_gene: TRBV3-1/TRBV3-2; j_gene: TRBJ2-5; abundance: -; CDR3aa: CASSQAGQGGTQYF
v_gene: TRBV6-1; j_gene: TRBJ1-1; abundance: -; CDR3aa: CASSEGRTRPEVTEAFF
v_gene: TRBV15; j_gene: TRBJ1-5; abundance: -; CDR3aa: CATRGGRESRQPQHF
v_gene: TRBV7-2; j_gene: TRBJ2-7; abundance: once; CDR3aa: CASSLSRNSYEQYF
v_gene: TRBV7-2; j_gene: TRBJ2-1; abundance: -; CDR3aa: CASEAGASYNEQFF
v_gene: TRBV12-3/TRBV12-4; j_gene: TRBJ2-7; abundance: -; CDR3aa: CASSSKQGQAKYF